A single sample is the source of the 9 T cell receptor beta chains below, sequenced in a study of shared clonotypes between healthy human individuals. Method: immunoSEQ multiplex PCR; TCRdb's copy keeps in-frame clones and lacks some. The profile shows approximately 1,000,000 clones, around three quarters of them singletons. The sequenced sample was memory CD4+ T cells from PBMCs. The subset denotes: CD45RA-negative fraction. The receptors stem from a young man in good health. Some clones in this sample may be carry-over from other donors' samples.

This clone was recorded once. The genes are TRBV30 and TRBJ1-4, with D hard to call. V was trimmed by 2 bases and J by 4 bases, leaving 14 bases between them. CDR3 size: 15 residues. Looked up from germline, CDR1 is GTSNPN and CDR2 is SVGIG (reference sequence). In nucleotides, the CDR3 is TGTGCCTGGAGTACGCAGTTCTCCGGTAATGAAAAACTGTTTTTT. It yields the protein CAWSTQFSGNEKLFF.

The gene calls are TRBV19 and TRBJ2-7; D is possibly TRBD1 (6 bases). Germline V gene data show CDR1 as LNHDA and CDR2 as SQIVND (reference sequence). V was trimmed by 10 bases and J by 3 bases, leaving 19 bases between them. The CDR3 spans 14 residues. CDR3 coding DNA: TGTGCCACCCGCCGAGGGGCAGGGGTCTACGAGCAGTACTTC. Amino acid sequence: CATRRGAGVYEQYF.

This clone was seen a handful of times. CDR3 coding DNA: TGCGCCAGCGGAGCGACCGGGACAGGGGGTGGCTACACCTTC. This codes for CASGATGTGGGYTF. The J gene is TRBJ1-2, the V gene TRBV5-1; TRBD1 matches 11 bases. The germline V gene encodes CDR1 SGHRS and CDR2 YFSETQ. V trimming: 7 bases; J trimming: 7 bases; junction bases outside the gene matches: 9. The CDR3 is made up of 14 amino acids.

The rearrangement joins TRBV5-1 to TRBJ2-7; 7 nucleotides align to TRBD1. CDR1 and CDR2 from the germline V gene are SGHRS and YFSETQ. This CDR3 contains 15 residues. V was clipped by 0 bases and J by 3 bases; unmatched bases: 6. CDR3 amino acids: CASSLEGGLFYEQYF. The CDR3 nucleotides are TGCGCCAGCAGCTTGGAAGGGGGCCTATTCTACGAGCAGTACTTC.

This CDR3 reads CASSLHPLGYEQYF. The CDR3 DNA follows: TGTGCCAGCAGCTTACACCCCCTTGGGTACGAGCAGTACTTC. The chain has TRBV7-2 and TRBJ2-7; D uncertain. V lost 2 bases and J lost 4, with 12 bases in between. Germline V lookup: CDR1 SGHTA, CDR2 FQGNSA. The CDR3 totals 14 residues.

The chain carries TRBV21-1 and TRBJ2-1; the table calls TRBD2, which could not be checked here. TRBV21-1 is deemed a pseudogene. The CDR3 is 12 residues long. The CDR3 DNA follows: TGTGCCAGCAGCAGTGGACTAGCGTATGGGTTCTTC. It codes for CASSSGLAYGFF.

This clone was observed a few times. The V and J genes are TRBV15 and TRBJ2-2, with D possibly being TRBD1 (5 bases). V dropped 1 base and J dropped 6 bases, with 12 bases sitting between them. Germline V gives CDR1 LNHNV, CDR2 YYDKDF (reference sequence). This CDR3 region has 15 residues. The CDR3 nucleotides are TGTGCCACCAGCAGAGTCAGGGCGATTCCCGGGGAGCTGTTTTTT. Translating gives CATSRVRAIPGELFF.

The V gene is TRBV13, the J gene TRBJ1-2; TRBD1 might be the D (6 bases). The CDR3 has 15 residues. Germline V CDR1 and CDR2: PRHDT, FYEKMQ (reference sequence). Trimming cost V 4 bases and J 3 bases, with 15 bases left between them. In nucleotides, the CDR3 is TGTGCCAGCAGCTCTGGAAGACAGGCCTACTATGGCTACACCTTC. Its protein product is CASSSGRQAYYGYTF.

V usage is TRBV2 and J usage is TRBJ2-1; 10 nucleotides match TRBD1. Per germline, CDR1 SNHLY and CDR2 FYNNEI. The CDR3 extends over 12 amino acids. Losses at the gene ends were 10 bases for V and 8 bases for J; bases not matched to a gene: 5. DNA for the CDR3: TGTGCCACCCTCGGGACAGGGGATGAGCAGTTCTTC. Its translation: CATLGTGDEQFF.